This T cell receptor (beta chain) was sequenced in a study of blood T cell repertoires in COVID-19. Overall study context: The United States, Italy and Spain provided the acute and convalescent COVID-19 samples. Sample material is recorded as cDNA or gDNA derived from T cells, B-cell-depleted T cells, or PBMCs.

Germline V gene sequence: CDR1 SGHRS, CDR2 YFSETQ. The CDR3 has 13 amino acids. J was trimmed by 4 bases and V by 4 bases; bases with no gene match: 2. In the original analysis: Estimation of nucleated cell counts relied on the amplification of reference gene primers. Method: immunoSEQ multiplex PCR; TCRdb's copy keeps in-frame clones and lacks some. That table is the source of V, J and clone size, and D and trimming were worked out from the DNA. The top ten hold approximately 5% of the sample, which has tens of thousands of clones, 85% seen once. The sample was peripheral blood. The TCR sequence derives from a man in his 70s with acute or convalescent COVID-19. The chain joins TRBV5-1 to TRBJ2-1; 7 bases are shared with TRBD1. Written as DNA, the CDR3 is TGCGCCAGCAGCAGGGACAGTTACAATGAGCAGTTCTTC. Protein: CASSRDSYNEQFF.